The clone carrying this TCR beta chain was counted many times. Its cognate antigen is unknown. This specimen comes from a study of cytomegalovirus exposure and HLA in healthy donors. General study findings and limits: Some V segments, including TRBV6-2 and TRBV6-3, were excluded as indistinguishable. Most TCR sequences were seen very rarely across donors, but some public TCRs occurred in many. Within a later analysis, the majority of CMV-associated TCR beta chains appeared HLA-restricted. Analysis was carried out at a later point, and it linked a missense DCLRE1C variant to TCR beta V- and J-gene trimming.

CDR3 length: 12 amino acids. Deletions cut 3 bases from V and 11 bases from J, with 13 bases between. Per germline, CDR1 SGHTA and CDR2 FQGNSA. The PCR ran on 60 Vbeta and 13 Jbeta primers. The assay was immunoSEQ multiplex PCR, and TCRdb's table has in-frame clones only and misses some. This table has around 80,000 clones, around 60% appearing once. Sequenced: PBMCs. This chain joins TRBV7-2 and TRBJ1-1; D unresolved. This sequence was found in a male donor in good health and CMV-seropositive. CDR3 nucleotide sequence: TGTGCCAGCAGCTTTCTAGGGAGGAGCGCTTTCTTT. Protein product: CASSFLGRSAFF.